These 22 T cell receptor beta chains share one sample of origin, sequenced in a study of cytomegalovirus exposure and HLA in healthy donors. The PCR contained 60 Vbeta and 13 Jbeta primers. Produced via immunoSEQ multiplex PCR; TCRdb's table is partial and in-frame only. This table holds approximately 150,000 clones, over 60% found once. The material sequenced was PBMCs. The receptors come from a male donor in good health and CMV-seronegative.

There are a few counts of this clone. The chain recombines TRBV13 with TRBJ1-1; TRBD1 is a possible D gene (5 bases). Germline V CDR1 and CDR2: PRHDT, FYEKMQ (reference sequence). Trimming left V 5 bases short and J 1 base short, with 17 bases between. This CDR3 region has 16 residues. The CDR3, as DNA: TGTGCCAGCAGCCCATTACAGGCGCAGAAGAACACTGAAGCTTTCTTT. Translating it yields CASSPLQAQKNTEAFF.

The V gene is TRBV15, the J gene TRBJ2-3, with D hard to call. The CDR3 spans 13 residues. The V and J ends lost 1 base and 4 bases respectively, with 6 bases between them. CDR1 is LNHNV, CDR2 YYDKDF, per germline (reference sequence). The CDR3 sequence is CATSRGPADTQYF. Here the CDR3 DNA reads TGTGCCACCAGCAGAGGGCCTGCAGATACGCAGTATTTT.

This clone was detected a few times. In nucleotides, the CDR3 is TGTGCCAGCAGCCCACTTGGAAGGCGACAGGGTACTAATTCACCCCTCCACTTT. This gives the protein CASSPLGRRQGTNSPLHF. The genes are TRBV5-6 and TRBJ1-6; 7 nucleotides match TRBD1. The junction had 16 bases not matched to a gene; V was cut back by 4 bases and J by 6 bases. The CDR3 spans 18 residues. Germline CDR1 and CDR2: SGHDT and YYEEEE.

The chain's CDR3 is CASCGEPYEQYF. The CDR3 region has the DNA TGTGCCAGCTGCGGGGAGCCTTACGAGCAGTACTTC. The chain carries TRBV2 and TRBJ2-7, with D possibly being TRBD2 (6 bases). With 8 bases removed from V and 4 bases from J, the gap between germline ends came to 12 bases. In germline, CDR1 is SNHLY, CDR2 FYNNEI. This CDR3 region has 12 residues.

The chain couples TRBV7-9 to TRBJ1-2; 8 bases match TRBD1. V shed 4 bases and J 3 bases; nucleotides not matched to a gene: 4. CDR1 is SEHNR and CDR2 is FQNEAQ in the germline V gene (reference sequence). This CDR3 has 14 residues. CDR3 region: CASSSGTGHYGYTF. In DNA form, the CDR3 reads TGTGCCAGCAGCTCCGGGACAGGCCACTATGGCTACACCTTC.

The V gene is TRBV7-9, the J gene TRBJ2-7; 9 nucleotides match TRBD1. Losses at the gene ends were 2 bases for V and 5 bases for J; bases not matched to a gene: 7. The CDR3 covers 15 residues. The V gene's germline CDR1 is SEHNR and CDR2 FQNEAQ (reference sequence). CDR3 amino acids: CASSLTTGGSDEQYF. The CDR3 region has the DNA TGTGCCAGCAGCTTAACGACAGGGGGGAGCGACGAGCAGTACTTC.

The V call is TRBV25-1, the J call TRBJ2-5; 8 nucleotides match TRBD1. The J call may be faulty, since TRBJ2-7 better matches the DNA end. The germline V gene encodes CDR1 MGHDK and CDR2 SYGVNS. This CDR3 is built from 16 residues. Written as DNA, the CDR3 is TGTGCCAGCAGTTTACGCCAGGGGGCGCTTCGCCACGAGCAGTACTTC. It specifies CASSLRQGALRHEQYF.

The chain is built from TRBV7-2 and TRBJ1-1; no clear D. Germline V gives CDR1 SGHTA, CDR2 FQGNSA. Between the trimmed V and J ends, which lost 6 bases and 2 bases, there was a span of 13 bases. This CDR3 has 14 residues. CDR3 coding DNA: TGTGCCAGCAGTCTACCATTAGTTAACACTGAAGCTTTCTTT. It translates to CASSLPLVNTEAFF.

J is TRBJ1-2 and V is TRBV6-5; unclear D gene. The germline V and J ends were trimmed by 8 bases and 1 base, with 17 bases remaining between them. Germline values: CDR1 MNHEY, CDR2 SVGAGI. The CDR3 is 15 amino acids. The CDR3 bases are TGTGCCAGCTCATCCGGTTCCGGGTTTAACTATGGCTACACCTTC. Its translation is CASSSGSGFNYGYTF.

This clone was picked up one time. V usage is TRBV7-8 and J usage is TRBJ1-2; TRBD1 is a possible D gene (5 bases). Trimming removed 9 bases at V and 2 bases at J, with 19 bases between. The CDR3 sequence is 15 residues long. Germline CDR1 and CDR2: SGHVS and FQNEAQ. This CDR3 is CASKPTEGINYGYTF. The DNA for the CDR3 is TGTGCCAGTAAACCGACAGAAGGGATAAACTATGGCTACACCTTC.

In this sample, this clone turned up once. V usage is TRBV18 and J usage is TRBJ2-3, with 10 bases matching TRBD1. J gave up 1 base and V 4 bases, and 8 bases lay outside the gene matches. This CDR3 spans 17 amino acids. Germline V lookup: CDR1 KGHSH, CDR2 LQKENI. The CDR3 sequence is CASSLDRGQRGTDTQYF. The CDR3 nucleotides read TGTGCCAGCTCACTAGACAGGGGGCAACGCGGCACAGATACGCAGTATTTT. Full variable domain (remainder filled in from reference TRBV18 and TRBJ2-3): NAGVMQNPRHLVRRRGQEARLRCSPMKGHSHVYWYRQLPEEGLKFMVYLQKENIIDESGMPKERFSAEFPKEGPSILRIQQVVRGDSAAYFCASSLDRGQRGTDTQYFGPGTRLTVL.

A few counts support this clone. CDR3 sequence: CASSLAGGAEQYF. Here the CDR3 DNA reads TGTGCCAGCAGCTTGGCGGGAGGGGCCGAGCAGTACTTC. The chain recombines TRBV11-3 with TRBJ2-7, with 9 bases fitting TRBD2. The CDR3 totals 13 residues. Germline CDR1 and CDR2: SGHNT and YENEEA. V dropped 3 bases and J dropped 6; count of bases not matched to a gene: 3. The entire variable domain, with the rest obtained from reference TRBV11-3 and TRBJ2-7, is as follows: EAGVVQSPRYKIIEKKQPVAFWCNPISGHNTLYWYLQNLGQGPELLIRYENEEAVDDSQLPKDRFSAERLKGVDSTLKIQPAELGDSAVYLCASSLAGGAEQYFGPGTRLTVT.

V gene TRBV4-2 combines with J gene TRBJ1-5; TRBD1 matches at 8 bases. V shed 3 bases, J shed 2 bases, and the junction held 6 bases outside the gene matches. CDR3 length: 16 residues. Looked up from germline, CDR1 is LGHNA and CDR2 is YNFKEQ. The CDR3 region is CASSHKGQGGNQPQHF. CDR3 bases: TGTGCCAGCAGCCACAAAGGACAGGGTGGCAATCAGCCCCAGCATTTT.

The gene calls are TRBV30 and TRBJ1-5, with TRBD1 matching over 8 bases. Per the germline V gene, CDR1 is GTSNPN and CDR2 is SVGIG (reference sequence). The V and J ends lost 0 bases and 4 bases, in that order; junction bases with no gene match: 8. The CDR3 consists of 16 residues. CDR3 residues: CAWSVGGGQGNQPQHF. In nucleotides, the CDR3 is TGTGCCTGGAGTGTGGGGGGTGGACAGGGAAATCAGCCCCAGCATTTT.

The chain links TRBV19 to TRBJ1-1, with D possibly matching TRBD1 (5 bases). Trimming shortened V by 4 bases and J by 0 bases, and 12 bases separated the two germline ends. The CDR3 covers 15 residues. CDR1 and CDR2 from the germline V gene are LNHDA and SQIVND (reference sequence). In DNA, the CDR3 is TGTGCCAGTAGTAGCTTACAGGTTATGAACACTGAAGCTTTCTTT. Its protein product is CASSSLQVMNTEAFF.

The CDR3 is CASSLHQGTMNTEAFF. CDR3 nucleotide sequence: TGTGCCAGCAGCTTGCATCAGGGGACCATGAACACTGAAGCTTTCTTT. This chain joins TRBV5-6 and TRBJ1-1; a weak D match, TRBD1 (6 bases). CDR1 is SGHDT, CDR2 YYEEEE, per germline. This CDR3 is built from 16 residues. V was trimmed by 1 base and J by 0 bases, leaving 13 bases between them.

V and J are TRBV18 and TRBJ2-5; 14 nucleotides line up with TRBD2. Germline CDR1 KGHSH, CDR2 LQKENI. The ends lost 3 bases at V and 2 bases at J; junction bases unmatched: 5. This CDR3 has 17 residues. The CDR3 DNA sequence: TGTGCCAGCTCACCGGGACTAGCGGGGGCCTTTCAAGAGACCCAGTACTTC. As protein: CASSPGLAGAFQETQYF. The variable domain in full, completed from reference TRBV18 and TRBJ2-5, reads NAGVMQNPRHLVRRRGQEARLRCSPMKGHSHVYWYRQLPEEGLKFMVYLQKENIIDESGMPKERFSAEFPKEGPSILRIQQVVRGDSAAYFCASSPGLAGAFQETQYFGPGTRLLVL.

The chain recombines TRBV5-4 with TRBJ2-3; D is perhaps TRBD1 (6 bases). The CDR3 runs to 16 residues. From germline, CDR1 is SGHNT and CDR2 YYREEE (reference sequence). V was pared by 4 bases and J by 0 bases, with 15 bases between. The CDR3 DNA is TGTGCCAGCAGCCGTGGGGGCAGATCTAGCACAGATACGCAGTATTTT. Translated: CASSRGGRSSTDTQYF.

The CDR3 DNA reads TGTGCCAGCGGGGCGGGAGCCGAGACCCAGTACTTC. Translation: CASGAGAETQYF. This chain connects TRBV6-6 to TRBJ2-5; 7 bases line up with TRBD2. CDR1 is MNHNY, CDR2 SVGAGI, per germline (reference sequence). Germline trimming cut 8 bases from V and 5 bases from J; bases unmatched to any gene: 5. This CDR3 is built from 12 residues.

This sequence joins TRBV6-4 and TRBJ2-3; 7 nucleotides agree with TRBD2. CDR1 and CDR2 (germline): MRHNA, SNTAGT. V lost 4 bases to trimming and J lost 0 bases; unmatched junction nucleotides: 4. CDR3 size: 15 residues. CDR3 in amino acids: CASSGQAGSTDTQYF. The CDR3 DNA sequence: TGTGCCAGCAGTGGTCAAGCGGGAAGCACAGATACGCAGTATTTT.

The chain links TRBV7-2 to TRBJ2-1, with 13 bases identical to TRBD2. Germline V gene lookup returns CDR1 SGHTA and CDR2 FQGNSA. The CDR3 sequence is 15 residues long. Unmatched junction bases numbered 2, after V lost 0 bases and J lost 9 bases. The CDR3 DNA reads TGTGCCAGCAGCTTAGCGGGGACTAGCGGGACTGAGCAGTTCTTC. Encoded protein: CASSLAGTSGTEQFF.

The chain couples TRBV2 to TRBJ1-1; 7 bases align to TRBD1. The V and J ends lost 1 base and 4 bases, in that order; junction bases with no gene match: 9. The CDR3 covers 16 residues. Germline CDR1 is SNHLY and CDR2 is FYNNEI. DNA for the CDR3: TGTGCCAGCAGTGAAGGGGTCAGGGGGGTTGTCACTGAAGCTTTCTTT. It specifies CASSEGVRGVVTEAFF.